Below are 30 T cell receptor beta chains sequenced from a single sample in a study of blood T cell repertoires in COVID-19. TCRdb's copy holds only in-frame clones and misses some; the assay was immunoSEQ multiplex PCR. The table includes about 160,000 clones, over 65% detected once. Sequenced sample: peripheral blood. These receptor sequences come from a man aged 55 to 70 with acute or convalescent COVID-19.

The chain uses TRBV9 and TRBJ1-1; a weak D match, TRBD1 (6 bases). Germline CDR1 reads SGDLS; CDR2 reads YYNGEE. The CDR3 runs to 14 residues. V gave up 3 bases and J gave up 4 bases, with 13 bases separating them. The CDR3 nucleotides read TGTGCCAGCAGCGCAACAGGGTTGAGCACTGAAGCTTTCTTT. Translating it yields CASSATGLSTEAFF. Full variable domain (rest looked up from reference TRBV9 and TRBJ1-1): DSGVTQTPKHLITATGQRVTLRCSPRSGDLSVYWYQQSLDQGLQFLIQYYNGEERAKGNILERFSAQQFPDLHSELNLSSLELGDSALYFCASSATGLSTEAFFGQGTRLTVV.

The CDR3 protein is CASSSQSRTDTQYF. CDR3 sequence (DNA): TGTGCCAGCAGCTCCCAATCCCGCACAGATACGCAGTATTTT. The chain links TRBV13 to TRBJ2-3; D gene unclear. Trimming shortened V by 4 bases and J by 1 base, and 9 bases separated the two germline ends. The CDR3 extends over 14 amino acids. CDR1 PRHDT and CDR2 FYEKMQ come from the germline V gene (reference sequence).

This chain uses TRBV5-1 with TRBJ2-3; D call uncertain. CDR1 is SGHRS, CDR2 YFSETQ, per germline. Trimming took off 0 bases at V and 1 base at J, with 6 bases between the two ends. The CDR3 covers 14 residues. The CDR3 spells CASSLDSRTDTQYF. In DNA, the CDR3 is TGCGCCAGCAGCTTGGACAGCCGCACAGATACGCAGTATTTT.

J is TRBJ2-1 and V is TRBV6-5, with 9 bases fitting TRBD1. The germline V gene has CDR1 MNHEY and CDR2 SVGAGI. V lost 7 bases and J lost 7; bases outside the gene matches: 5. The CDR3 length is 13 residues. This chain's CDR3 is CASTGDRVNEQFF. The CDR3 DNA reads as TGTGCCAGCACGGGGGACAGGGTGAATGAGCAGTTCTTC.

V is TRBV9 and J is TRBJ1-1, with a tentative D call TRBD1 (5 bases). CDR3 length: 12 amino acids. Trimming removed 4 bases from V and 8 bases from J, with 12 bases in between. Per germline, CDR1 SGDLS and CDR2 YYNGEE. The CDR3 DNA follows: TGTGCCAGCAGCATCCCCGGGGGGGAAGCTTTCTTT. Residues: CASSIPGGEAFF.

The V and J genes are TRBV19 and TRBJ2-5; 13 positions agree with TRBD2. The V and J ends lost 5 bases and 4 bases, in that order; junction bases with no gene match: 13. CDR3 length: 18 residues. Germline CDR1 is LNHDA and CDR2 is SQIVND (reference sequence). The CDR3 sequence: CASSAYHGTSGDRETQYF. The CDR3, as DNA: TGTGCCAGTAGTGCCTACCACGGGACTAGCGGGGATCGAGAGACCCAGTACTTC.

This sequence joins TRBV6-5 and TRBJ2-3, with TRBD2 identical over 9 bases. The V gene end was trimmed by 5 bases and the J gene end by 0 bases; junction bases not matched to a gene: 0. Germline V CDR1 and CDR2: MNHEY, SVGAGI. The CDR3 is 14 amino acids. CDR3 residues: CASSLAGSTDTQYF. CDR3 DNA: TGTGCCAGCAGTCTAGCGGGGAGCACAGATACGCAGTATTTT.

The CDR3 spells CASSPPGLAGYEQYF. CDR3 sequence (DNA): TGTGCCAGCTCACCACCAGGACTAGCGGGCTACGAGCAGTACTTC. The chain has TRBV18 and TRBJ2-7, with 11 bases fitting TRBD2. CDR1 is KGHSH and CDR2 is LQKENI in the germline V gene. V lost 0 bases to trimming and J lost 3 bases; unmatched junction nucleotides: 1. The CDR3 consists of 15 residues.

The CDR3 DNA sequence: TGTGCCAGCAGAAGGATGGGACAGTTCTCCTACGAGCAGTACTTC. It translates to CASRRMGQFSYEQYF. The chain combines TRBV6-5 with TRBJ2-7; 7 positions agree with TRBD1. The CDR3 is 15 residues long. Unmatched junction bases numbered 8, after V lost 6 bases and J lost 0 bases. CDR1 is MNHEY and CDR2 is SVGAGI in the germline V gene.

The chain carries TRBV29-1 and TRBJ2-6; D possibly corresponds to TRBD1 (6 bases). CDR1 SQVTM and CDR2 ANQGSEA come from the germline V gene. V gave up 2 bases and J gave up 4 bases, with 9 bases separating them. The CDR3 spans 14 residues. The CDR3: CSVERGTGANVLTF. The CDR3 nucleotides read TGCAGCGTTGAACGTGGGACAGGGGCCAACGTCCTGACTTTC.

The gene calls are TRBV3-1 (or the pseudogene TRBV3-2) and TRBJ1-5, with TRBD1 matching 8 bases. This CDR3 spans 15 amino acids. CDR1 and CDR2 from the germline V gene are LGHDT and YNNKEL (reference sequence). V shed 4 bases, J shed 2 bases, and the junction held 4 bases outside the gene matches. The CDR3 reads CASSLTGQGNQPQHF. In nucleotides, the CDR3 is TGTGCCAGCAGCCTTACGGGACAGGGCAATCAGCCCCAGCATTTT.

The chain carries TRBV5-6 and TRBJ2-1, with 7 bases matching TRBD2. V shed 1 base and J 0 bases; nucleotides not matched to a gene: 10. This CDR3 contains 18 residues. The V gene's germline CDR1 is SGHDT and CDR2 YYEEEE. CDR3 region: CASSLLSSLAVSYNEQFF. Written as DNA, the CDR3 is TGTGCCAGCAGCTTGCTCAGTTCGCTAGCGGTCTCCTACAATGAGCAGTTCTTC. Using reference TRBV5-6 and TRBJ2-1 for the parts outside the CDR3, the full variable domain is DAGVTQSPTHLIKTRGQQVTLRCSPKSGHDTVSWYQQALGQGPQFIFQYYEEEERQRGNFPDRFSGHQFPNYSSELNVNALLLGDSALYLCASSLLSSLAVSYNEQFFGPGTRLTVL.

The chain employs TRBV7-3 and TRBJ2-1; TRBD2 matches at 9 bases. V was pared by 5 bases and J by 8 bases, with 7 bases of the junction left unmatched. The CDR3 has 14 amino acids. Germline V gene lookup returns CDR1 SGHTA and CDR2 FQGTGA. CDR3 DNA sequence: TGTGCCAGCAGCCGGGGACTAGCAGATGATGAGCAGTTCTTC. It translates to CASSRGLADDEQFF.

The chain is built from TRBV9 and TRBJ1-2; D gene unclear. CDR3 length equals 14 residues. Trimming stripped 0 bases from V and 7 bases from J, with 13 bases between. The germline CDR1 and CDR2 sequences are SGDLS and YYNGEE. CDR3 in amino acids: CASSVEHRAGGYTF. CDR3 coding DNA: TGTGCCAGCAGCGTAGAACATAGGGCGGGTGGCTACACCTTC.

The J gene is TRBJ1-1, the V gene TRBV18; the D gene is possibly TRBD1 (5 bases). Trimming took 0 bases from V and 1 from J, leaving 9 bases between them. The CDR3 loop spans 15 amino acids. Per germline, CDR1 KGHSH and CDR2 LQKENI. The CDR3, as DNA: TGTGCCAGCTCACCACCGAACAGGCCGAACACTGAAGCTTTCTTT. Protein: CASSPPNRPNTEAFF.

J is TRBJ1-2 and V is TRBV4-1; D might be TRBD1 (5 bases). Trimming removed 4 bases at V and 4 bases at J, with 13 bases between. The CDR3 has 14 residues. The germline CDR1 and CDR2 sequences are MGHRA and YSYEKL. This chain's CDR3 is CASSPSRDRYGYTF. CDR3 coding DNA: TGCGCCAGCAGCCCTTCCAGGGATCGCTATGGCTACACCTTC.

The table lists this clone with a few counts. The rearrangement uses TRBV30 and TRBJ1-6, with D unresolved. CDR3 length equals 13 residues. Germline lookup yields CDR1 GTSNPN and CDR2 SVGIG (reference sequence). V shed 4 bases and J shed 7 bases, with 11 bases lying between them. The CDR3 bases are TGTGCCTGGAACGGGATGGGGAATTCACCCCTCCACTTT. Its translation is CAWNGMGNSPLHF.

The chain uses TRBV30 and TRBJ2-7; D call uncertain. Trimming pared 2 bases from V and 3 bases from J, leaving 5 bases between. CDR1 is GTSNPN and CDR2 is SVGIG in the germline V gene (reference sequence). This CDR3 contains 11 residues. CDR3 coding DNA: TGTGCCTGGAGTTCGGTCTACGAGCAGTACTTC. Residues: CAWSSVYEQYF.

This sequence joins TRBV19 and TRBJ1-6; 7 nucleotides agree with TRBD1. With 5 bases clipped from V and 9 bases from J, the junction kept 16 bases outside the gene matches. Looked up from germline, CDR1 is LNHDA and CDR2 is SQIVND (reference sequence). The CDR3 covers 17 residues. The CDR3 bases are TGTGCCAGTAGTTTGGGTAATCCCGGGACAGTGCCTTCACCCCTCCACTTT. This codes for CASSLGNPGTVPSPLHF.

The chain couples TRBV12-3 or TRBV12-4 to TRBJ1-2, with 9 bases matching TRBD1. The V and J ends lost 4 bases and 8 bases, in that order; junction bases with no gene match: 5. CDR3 size: 13 residues. The CDR3 is CASSYTGGGGYTF. Written as DNA, the CDR3 is TGTGCCAGCAGTTACACAGGGGGCGGCGGCTACACCTTC.

This clone has only a few counts. The chain is built from TRBV29-1 and TRBJ1-4; 7 bases are a match to TRBD1. Losses at the gene ends were 4 bases for V and 3 bases for J; bases not matched to a gene: 5. Germline CDR1 reads SQVTM; CDR2 reads ANQGSEA. The CDR3 extends over 14 amino acids. In DNA form, the CDR3 reads TGCAGCGTTGTTCGACAGGGCCCTAATGAAAAACTGTTTTTT. This encodes CSVVRQGPNEKLFF.

The rearrangement links TRBV30 to TRBJ1-1; maybe TRBD1 (6 bases). Trimming removed 4 bases at V and 3 bases at J, with 15 bases between. The CDR3 totals 14 residues. Per germline, CDR1 GTSNPN and CDR2 SVGIG (reference sequence). CDR3 coding DNA: TGTGCCTGGAAACGGGGGGCGCCGGACACTGAAGCTTTCTTT. Amino acids: CAWKRGAPDTEAFF.

V usage is TRBV30 and J usage is TRBJ1-1; a possible D gene is TRBD1 (6 bases). The CDR3 has 12 amino acids. Germline lookup yields CDR1 GTSNPN and CDR2 SVGIG (reference sequence). Trimming removed 7 bases from V and 4 bases from J, with 13 bases in between. The CDR3 DNA sequence: TGTGCCTTGGAAATACAGGGCACTGAAGCTTTCTTT. Its translation is CALEIQGTEAFF.

This chain joins TRBV30 and TRBJ1-5, with TRBD1 matching 7 bases. CDR1 is GTSNPN and CDR2 is SVGIG in the germline V gene (reference sequence). V shed 3 bases and J 1 base; nucleotides not matched to a gene: 9. The CDR3 sequence is 16 residues long. CDR3 sequence reads: CAWRPQGSLSNQPQHF. The CDR3 coding sequence is TGTGCCTGGAGACCACAGGGGTCGCTGAGCAATCAGCCCCAGCATTTT. Based on the CDR3 plus reference TRBV30 and TRBJ1-5, the full variable domain is SQTIHQWPATLVQPVGSPLSLECTVEGTSNPNLYWYRQAAGRGLQLLFYSVGIGQISSEVPQNLSASRPQDRQFILSSKKLLLSDSGFYLCAWRPQGSLSNQPQHFGDGTRLSIL.

This chain uses TRBV4-1 with TRBJ1-6; the D is unclear. CDR3 length: 13 amino acids. Germline CDR1 reads MGHRA; CDR2 reads YSYEKL. V was trimmed by 0 bases and J by 10 bases, leaving 7 bases between them. CDR3 sequence (DNA): TGCGCCAGCAGCCAAGAGAGTCGGTCACCCCTCCACTTT. Translating gives CASSQESRSPLHF.

This clone came up a few times. The chain couples TRBV5-1 to TRBJ2-1, with a possible D match to TRBD2 (5 bases). Trimming removed 2 bases from V and 5 bases from J, with 11 bases in between. CDR1 is SGHRS, CDR2 YFSETQ, per germline. The CDR3 sequence is 14 residues long. CDR3 coding DNA: TGCGCCAGCAGCTTTGAGGGCAGGAACAATGAGCAGTTCTTC. Translating gives CASSFEGRNNEQFF.

This clone was observed a few times. This rearrangement joins TRBV2 to TRBJ1-2; D is possibly TRBD1 (6 bases). The CDR3 sequence is 15 residues long. Between the trimmed V and J ends, which lost 3 bases and 4 bases, there was a span of 15 bases. Germline V gene data show CDR1 as SNHLY and CDR2 as FYNNEI. The CDR3 loop is CASSDQGHPFYGYTF. In DNA form, the CDR3 reads TGTGCCAGCAGTGACCAGGGACACCCTTTCTATGGCTACACCTTC.

V is TRBV7-2 and J is TRBJ1-2, with D possibly matching TRBD1 (5 bases). Trimming shortened V by 4 bases and J by 8 bases, and 20 bases separated the two germline ends. Germline lookup yields CDR1 SGHTA and CDR2 FQGNSA. The CDR3 runs 15 residues. CDR3 coding DNA: TGTGCCAGCAGCTCATCAGGGCCCACCAGCTTGGGCTACACCTTC. Translation: CASSSSGPTSLGYTF.

This chain connects TRBV18 to TRBJ1-2, with 8 bases matching TRBD1. Germline CDR1 is KGHSH and CDR2 is LQKENI. CDR3 length: 16 amino acids. Germline trimming cut 3 bases from V and 4 bases from J; bases unmatched to any gene: 10. CDR3: CASSPLDRASSYGYTF. The CDR3 DNA is TGTGCCAGCTCACCCCTGGACAGGGCCTCTTCCTATGGCTACACCTTC.

This clone occurred once. V and J are TRBV27 and TRBJ1-5; D gene unclear. The CDR3 runs 14 residues. The V and J ends lost 1 base and 7 bases respectively, with 11 bases between them. Germline CDR1 is MNHEY and CDR2 is SMNVEV (reference sequence). CDR3 sequence (DNA): TGTGCCAGCAGTTTATACGACTTTCCCCAGCCCCAGCATTTT. It translates to CASSLYDFPQPQHF.